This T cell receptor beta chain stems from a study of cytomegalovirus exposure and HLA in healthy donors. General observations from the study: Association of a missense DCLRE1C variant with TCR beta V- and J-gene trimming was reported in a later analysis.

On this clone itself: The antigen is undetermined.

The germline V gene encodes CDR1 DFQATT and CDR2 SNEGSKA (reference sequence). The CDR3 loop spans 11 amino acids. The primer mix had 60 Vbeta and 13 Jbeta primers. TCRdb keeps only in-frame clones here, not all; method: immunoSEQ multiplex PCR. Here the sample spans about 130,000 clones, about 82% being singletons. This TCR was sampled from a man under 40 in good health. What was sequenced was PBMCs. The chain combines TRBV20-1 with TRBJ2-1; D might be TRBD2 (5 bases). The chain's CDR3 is CSLRAGNEQFF. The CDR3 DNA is TGCAGCCTCCGGGCGGGCAATGAGCAGTTCTTC.